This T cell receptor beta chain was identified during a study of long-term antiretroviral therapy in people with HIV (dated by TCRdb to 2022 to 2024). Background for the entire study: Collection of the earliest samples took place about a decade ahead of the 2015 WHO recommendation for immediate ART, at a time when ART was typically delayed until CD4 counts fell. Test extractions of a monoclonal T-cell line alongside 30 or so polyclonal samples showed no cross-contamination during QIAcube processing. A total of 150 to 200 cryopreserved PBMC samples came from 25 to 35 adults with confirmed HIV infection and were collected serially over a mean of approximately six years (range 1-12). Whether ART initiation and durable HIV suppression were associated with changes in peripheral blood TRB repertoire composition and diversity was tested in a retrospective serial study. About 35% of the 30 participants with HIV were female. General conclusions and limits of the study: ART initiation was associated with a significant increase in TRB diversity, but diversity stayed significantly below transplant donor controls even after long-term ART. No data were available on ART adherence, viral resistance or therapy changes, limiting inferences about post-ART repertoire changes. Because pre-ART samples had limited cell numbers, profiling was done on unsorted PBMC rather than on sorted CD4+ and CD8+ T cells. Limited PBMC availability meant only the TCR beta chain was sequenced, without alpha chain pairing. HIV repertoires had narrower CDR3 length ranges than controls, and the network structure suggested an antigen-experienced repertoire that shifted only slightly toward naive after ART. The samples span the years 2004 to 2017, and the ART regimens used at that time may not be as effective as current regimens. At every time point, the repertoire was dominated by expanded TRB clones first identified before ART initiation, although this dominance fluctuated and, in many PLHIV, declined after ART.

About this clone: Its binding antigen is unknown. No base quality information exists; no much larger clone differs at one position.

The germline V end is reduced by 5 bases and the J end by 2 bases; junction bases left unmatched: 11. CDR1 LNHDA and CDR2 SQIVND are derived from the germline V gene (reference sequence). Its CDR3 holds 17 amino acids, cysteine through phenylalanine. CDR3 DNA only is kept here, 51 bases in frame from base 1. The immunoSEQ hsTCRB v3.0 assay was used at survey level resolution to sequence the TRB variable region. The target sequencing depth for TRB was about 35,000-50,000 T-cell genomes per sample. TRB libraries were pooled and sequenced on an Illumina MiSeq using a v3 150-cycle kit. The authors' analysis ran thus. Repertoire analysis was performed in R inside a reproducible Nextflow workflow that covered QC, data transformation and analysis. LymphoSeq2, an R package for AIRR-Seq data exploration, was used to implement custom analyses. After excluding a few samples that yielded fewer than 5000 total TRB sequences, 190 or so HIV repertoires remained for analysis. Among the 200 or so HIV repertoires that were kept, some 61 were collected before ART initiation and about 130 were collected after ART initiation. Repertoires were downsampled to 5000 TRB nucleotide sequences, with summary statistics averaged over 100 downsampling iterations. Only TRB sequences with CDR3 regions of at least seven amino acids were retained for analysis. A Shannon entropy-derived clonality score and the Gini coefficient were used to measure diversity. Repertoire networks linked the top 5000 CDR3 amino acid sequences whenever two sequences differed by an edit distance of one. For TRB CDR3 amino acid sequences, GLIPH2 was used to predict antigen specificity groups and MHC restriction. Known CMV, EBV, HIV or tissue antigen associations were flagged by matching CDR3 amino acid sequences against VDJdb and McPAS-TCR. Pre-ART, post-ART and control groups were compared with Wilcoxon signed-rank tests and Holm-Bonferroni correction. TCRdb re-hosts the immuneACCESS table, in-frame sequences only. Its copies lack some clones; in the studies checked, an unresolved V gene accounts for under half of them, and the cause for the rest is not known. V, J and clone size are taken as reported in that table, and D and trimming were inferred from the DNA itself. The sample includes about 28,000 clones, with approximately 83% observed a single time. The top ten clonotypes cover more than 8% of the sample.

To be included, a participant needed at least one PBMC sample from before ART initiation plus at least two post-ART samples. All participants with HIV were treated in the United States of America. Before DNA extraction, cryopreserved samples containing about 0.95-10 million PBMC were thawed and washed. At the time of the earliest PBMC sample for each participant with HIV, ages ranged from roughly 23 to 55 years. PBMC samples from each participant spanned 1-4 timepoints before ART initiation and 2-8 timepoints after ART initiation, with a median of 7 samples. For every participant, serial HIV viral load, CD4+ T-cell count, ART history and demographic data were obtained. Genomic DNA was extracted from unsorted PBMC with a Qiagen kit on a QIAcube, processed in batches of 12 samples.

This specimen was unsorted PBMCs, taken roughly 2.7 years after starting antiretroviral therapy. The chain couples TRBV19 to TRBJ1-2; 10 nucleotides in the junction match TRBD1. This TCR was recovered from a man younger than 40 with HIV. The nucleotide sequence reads TGTGCCAGTAGTGGCCGGGACAGGGGACGAATAAACTATGGCTACACCTTC. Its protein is CASSGRDRGRINYGYTF.